This TCR beta chain was identified during a study of blood T cell repertoires in COVID-19. Background on the study: The origin of the acute and convalescent COVID-19 samples was the United States, Italy and Spain. T cells, B-cell-depleted T cells, or PBMCs supplied cDNA or gDNA.

The V end was cut by 3 bases, the J end by 0 bases, with 11 bases between. Germline V gene lookup returns CDR1 SGHVS and CDR2 FNYEAQ. This CDR3 is 15 amino acids long. Participants were aged about 18 to 100 years from around 25 US areas. Cohorts were based on clinical histories the participants reported. Generated by immunoSEQ multiplex PCR, the TCRdb table keeps only in-frame clones and is missing some. The profile shows 250,000 to 350,000 clones, around 87% of them singletons. This TCR was sampled from a woman aged 18-29 years who had recovered from COVID-19. V is TRBV7-6 and J is TRBJ1-2; D is possibly TRBD1 (5 bases). Sample: PBMCs or T cells enriched from blood (not recorded which). In nucleotides, the CDR3 is TGTGCCAGCAGCTTGCTAGGGGCAGCTAACTATGGCTACACCTTC. Protein product: CASSLLGAANYGYTF.